This TCR beta chain is from a study of blood T cell repertoires in COVID-19. In the original analysis: Estimated nucleated cell counts came from reference gene primer amplification. Repertoires were generated with immunoSEQ multiplex PCR, while TCRdb's copy carries only in-frame clones and drops some. V and J calls and clone size follow that table, whereas D and trimming were derived from the DNA. The sample contains about 62,000 clones, around 91% of which appear only once. CDR3 length equals 13 residues. V shed 10 bases, J shed 0 bases, and the junction held 5 bases outside the gene matches. Germline CDR1 and CDR2: LNHDA and SQIVND (reference sequence).

This receptor was obtained from a woman aged 60-75 years with COVID-19, enrolled during active disease. The V and J genes are TRBV19 and TRBJ2-7, with 8 bases identical to TRBD1. Sequenced sample: peripheral blood. The CDR3 loop reads CATGTGVSYEQYF. The CDR3 DNA sequence: TGTGCCACTGGGACAGGCGTCTCCTACGAGCAGTACTTC.